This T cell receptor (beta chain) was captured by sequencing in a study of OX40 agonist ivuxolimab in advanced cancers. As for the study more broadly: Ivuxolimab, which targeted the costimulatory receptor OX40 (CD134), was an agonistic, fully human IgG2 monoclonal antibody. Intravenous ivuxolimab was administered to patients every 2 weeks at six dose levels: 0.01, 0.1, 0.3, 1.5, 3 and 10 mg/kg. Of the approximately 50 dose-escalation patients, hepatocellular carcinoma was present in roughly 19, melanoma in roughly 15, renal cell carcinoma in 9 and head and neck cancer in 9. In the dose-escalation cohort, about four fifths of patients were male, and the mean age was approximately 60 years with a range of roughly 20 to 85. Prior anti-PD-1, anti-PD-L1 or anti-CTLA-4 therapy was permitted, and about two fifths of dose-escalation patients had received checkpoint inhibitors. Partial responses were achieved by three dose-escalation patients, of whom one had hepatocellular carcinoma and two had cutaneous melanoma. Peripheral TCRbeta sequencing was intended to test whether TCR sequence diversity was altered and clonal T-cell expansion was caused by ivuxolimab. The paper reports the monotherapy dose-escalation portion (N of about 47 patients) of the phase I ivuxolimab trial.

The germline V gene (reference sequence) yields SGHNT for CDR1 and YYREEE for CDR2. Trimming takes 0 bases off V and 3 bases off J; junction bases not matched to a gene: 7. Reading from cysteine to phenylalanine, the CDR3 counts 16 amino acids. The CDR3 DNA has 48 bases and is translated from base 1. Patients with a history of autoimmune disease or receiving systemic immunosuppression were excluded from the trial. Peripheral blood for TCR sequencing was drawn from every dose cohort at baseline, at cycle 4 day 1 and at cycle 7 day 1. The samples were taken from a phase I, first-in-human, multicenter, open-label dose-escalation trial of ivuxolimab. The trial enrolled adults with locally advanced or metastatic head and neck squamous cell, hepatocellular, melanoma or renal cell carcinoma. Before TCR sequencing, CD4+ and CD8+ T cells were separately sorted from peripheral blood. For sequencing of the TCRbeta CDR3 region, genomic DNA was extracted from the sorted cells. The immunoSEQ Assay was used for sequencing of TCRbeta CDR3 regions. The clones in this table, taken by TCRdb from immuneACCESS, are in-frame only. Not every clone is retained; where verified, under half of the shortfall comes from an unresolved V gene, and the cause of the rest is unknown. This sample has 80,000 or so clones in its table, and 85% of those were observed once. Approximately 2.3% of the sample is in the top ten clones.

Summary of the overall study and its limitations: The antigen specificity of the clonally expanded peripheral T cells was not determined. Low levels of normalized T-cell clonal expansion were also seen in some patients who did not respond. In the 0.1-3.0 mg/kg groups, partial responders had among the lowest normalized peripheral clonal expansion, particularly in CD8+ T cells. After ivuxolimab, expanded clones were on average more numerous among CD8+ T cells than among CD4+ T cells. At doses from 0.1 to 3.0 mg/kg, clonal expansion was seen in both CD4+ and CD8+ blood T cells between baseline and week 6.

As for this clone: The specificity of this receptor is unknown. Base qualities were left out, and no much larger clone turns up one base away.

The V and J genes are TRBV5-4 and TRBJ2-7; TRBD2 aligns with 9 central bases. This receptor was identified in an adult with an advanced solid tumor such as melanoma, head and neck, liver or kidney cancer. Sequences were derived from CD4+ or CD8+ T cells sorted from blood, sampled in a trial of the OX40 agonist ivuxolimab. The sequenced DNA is TGTGCCAGCAGCTTGGGCGCCAGCGGGGGGTACTACGAGCAGTACTTC. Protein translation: CASSLGASGGYYEQYF. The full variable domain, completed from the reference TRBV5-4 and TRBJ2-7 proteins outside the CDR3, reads ETGVTQSPTHLIKTRGQQVTLRCSSQSGHNTVSWYQQALGQGPQFIFQYYREEENGRGNFPPRFSGLQFPNYSSELNVNALELDDSALYLCASSLGASGGYYEQYFGPGTRLTVT.